The present entry profiles one T cell receptor (beta chain) with its context. Its antigen is currently unknown. Profiling relied on immunoSEQ multiplex PCR, and the TCRdb table lists in-frame clones only, not all of them. Of around 100,000 clones detected, about 91% appear once; the ten largest clones hold 0.13% to 0.15%. The data belong to a study of siplizumab effects on memory and regulatory T cells. The germline V gene encodes CDR1 MNHEY and CDR2 SMNVEV (reference sequence). The CDR3 consists of 15 residues. Trimming removed 5 bases from V and 2 bases from J; junction bases left unmatched: 4. Study-wide findings and caveats: Mean Treg-derived proportions of mappable alloreactive CD4+ clones were 68.8% for siplizumab and less than 35% for controls. Only a minority of proliferating CD4+ or CD8+ clones had an assignable naive or memory phenotype, with roughly 75-95% lacking one.

This clonotype was obtained from a human donor in good health. The specimen was CD4+ T cells sorted from blood. J is TRBJ2-2 and V is TRBV27; 8 bases are a match to TRBD1. CDR3 loop: CASSRQGFNTGELFF. In DNA, the CDR3 is TGTGCCAGCAGTAGACAGGGGTTTAACACCGGGGAGCTGTTTTTT.